One sample yielded the 8 T cell receptor beta chains listed below, sequenced in a study of shared clonotypes between healthy human individuals. Method: immunoSEQ multiplex PCR; TCRdb's copy keeps in-frame clones and lacks some. The sample contains a few hundred thousand clones, roughly three quarters of which appear only once. The specimen sequenced was PBMCs. The receptors were sampled from a woman in her thirties or forties in good health. Some clones in this sample may be carry-over from other donors' samples.

The chain carries TRBV19 and TRBJ2-1; D call uncertain. CDR3 length equals 14 residues. CDR1 and CDR2 from the germline V gene are LNHDA and SQIVND (reference sequence). Trimming removed 5 bases at V and 0 bases at J, with 8 bases between. The CDR3 bases are TGTGCCAGTAGTTTCTCGAGCTCCTACAATGAGCAGTTCTTC. This encodes CASSFSSSYNEQFF.

Details on this clone: Other DNA sequences in the sample encode the same CDR3. This chain uses TRBV7-2 with TRBJ2-7; unclear D gene. The CDR3 extends over 16 amino acids. Trimming took 1 base from V and 2 from J, leaving 15 bases between them. Germline CDR1 reads SGHTA; CDR2 reads FQGNSA. The CDR3 sequence: CASSLGVQMPPYEQYF. CDR3 in DNA: TGTGCCAGCAGCTTAGGGGTACAAATGCCTCCCTACGAGCAGTACTTC.

Here the CDR3 reads CASSGPTPIQYF. Written as DNA, the CDR3 is TGTGCCAGCAGTGGTCCGACGCCCATTCAGTACTTC. The chain joins TRBV28 to TRBJ2-4; unclear D gene. Trimming took off 5 bases at V and 9 bases at J, with 11 bases between the two ends. This CDR3 has 12 residues. Per the germline V gene, CDR1 is MDHEN and CDR2 is SYDVKM.

This clone was recorded once. It may be a read error: a sequence one base away is much more abundant. This chain links TRBV28 with TRBJ2-2; 8 bases match TRBD2. The CDR3 has 21 amino acids. Germline CDR1 is MDHEN and CDR2 is SYDVKM. In nucleotides, the CDR3 is TGTACCAGCAGTCTACCCCTTTTCGGGCAGCCCGGACTAGCAAACACCGGGGAGCTGTTTTTT. Protein product: CTSSLPLFGQPGLANTGELFF.

The chain recombines TRBV21-1 with TRBJ1-5; no DNA check was done on the table's D call, TRBD1. TRBV21-1 is a pseudogene locus. This CDR3 is 15 amino acids long. CDR3 in DNA: TGTGCCAGCAGCAAAGGGGGCAAAGGGGATCAGCCCCAGCATTTT. Amino acids: CASSKGGKGDQPQHF.

This rearrangement joins TRBV7-9 to TRBJ2-7, with TRBD1 matching over 8 bases. After removal of 5 bases from V and 5 bases from J, the junction contained 14 bases not matched to a gene. The CDR3 totals 16 residues. Per the germline V gene, CDR1 is SEHNR and CDR2 is FQNEAQ (reference sequence). This CDR3 reads CASSPPGQGGGNEQYF. CDR3 coding DNA: TGTGCCAGCAGCCCACCCGGACAGGGTGGAGGAAACGAGCAGTACTTC.

The chain recombines TRBV18 with TRBJ2-5; D call uncertain. V was shortened by 2 bases and J by 2 bases, with 12 bases between the two germline ends. Germline V CDR1 and CDR2: KGHSH, LQKENI. The CDR3 spans 15 residues. This CDR3 is CASSPNGMGQETQYF. The CDR3 region has the DNA TGTGCCAGCTCACCAAACGGTATGGGGCAAGAGACCCAGTACTTC.

The chain is built from TRBV6-5 and TRBJ2-7, with 7 bases identical to TRBD2. The CDR3 runs 15 residues. V lost 8 bases to trimming and J lost 7 bases; unmatched junction nucleotides: 17. From germline, CDR1 is MNHEY and CDR2 SVGAGI. The CDR3 nucleotides are TGTGCCAGCCAAGAGTCGGGGGGAGGGCCGAGGGAGCAGTACTTC. Its translation: CASQESGGGPREQYF.